The rows below give T cell receptor beta chains drawn from one sample of a study of blood T cell repertoires in COVID-19. Generated by immunoSEQ multiplex PCR, the TCRdb table keeps only in-frame clones and is missing some. This sample has 55,000 to 65,000 clones, with around 83% found just once. Source material: peripheral blood. Receptor source: a human donor in a cohort sampled during active COVID-19. Both conserved end residues are part of each CDR3. A D gene is named only where the DNA matches it firmly. Not every row has a clone size; where given, it reads once, few, many or a size class.

D gene: TRBD2
clone size: NA
V gene: TRBV6-1
J gene: TRBJ2-5
CDR3 protein: CASSEVERGGRETQYF
CDR3 DNA: TGTGCCAGCAGTGAAGTGGAGCGGGGGGGCCGAGAGACCCAGTACTTC

D gene: NA
clone size: NA
V gene: TRBV11-2
J gene: TRBJ2-7
CDR3 protein: CASSLATGSFYEQYF
CDR3 DNA: TGTGCCAGCAGCTTAGCAACAGGGAGCTTCTACGAGCAGTACTTC

D gene: NA
clone size: NA
V gene: TRBV7-9
J gene: TRBJ1-2
CDR3 protein: CASSLAYYGYTF
CDR3 DNA: TGTGCCAGCAGCTTAGCCTACTATGGCTACACCTTC

D gene: TRBD2
clone size: once
V gene: TRBV6-5
J gene: TRBJ2-2
CDR3 protein: CASSYEAGGRNGELFF
CDR3 DNA: TGTGCCAGCAGTTACGAAGCGGGGGGGCGAAACGGGGAGCTGTTTTTT

D gene: NA
clone size: NA
V gene: TRBV18
J gene: TRBJ1-1
CDR3 protein: CASSPQQATNTEAFF
CDR3 DNA: TGTGCCAGCTCACCCCAACAGGCCACGAACACTGAAGCTTTCTTT

D gene: NA
clone size: NA
V gene: TRBV7-2
J gene: TRBJ2-1
CDR3 protein: CASSLRGKGSGYFF
CDR3 DNA: TGTGCCAGCAGCTTAAGGGGGAAGGGTAGCGGGTACTTCTTC

D gene: NA
clone size: few
V gene: TRBV28
J gene: TRBJ2-2
CDR3 protein: CASTLDSGINTGELFF
CDR3 DNA: TGTGCCAGCACCCTAGATTCCGGGATCAACACCGGGGAGCTGTTTTTT

D gene: TRBD1
clone size: NA
V gene: TRBV7-2
J gene: TRBJ1-3
CDR3 protein: CASSETGISGNTIYF
CDR3 DNA: TGTGCCAGCAGCGAGACAGGGATTTCTGGAAACACCATATATTTT

D gene: TRBD2
clone size: once
V gene: TRBV11-2
J gene: TRBJ2-2
CDR3 protein: CASSFGGGDTGELFF
CDR3 DNA: TGTGCCAGCAGCTTCGGCGGGGGTGACACCGGGGAGCTGTTTTTT

D gene: TRBD2
clone size: NA
V gene: TRBV11-2
J gene: TRBJ2-3
CDR3 protein: CASSLVLITSGGTDTQYF
CDR3 DNA: TGTGCCAGCAGCTTGGTCTTGATCACTAGCGGGGGGACAGATACGCAGTATTTT

D gene: NA
clone size: NA
V gene: TRBV7-2
J gene: TRBJ2-6
CDR3 protein: CASSPQSGANVLTF
CDR3 DNA: TGTGCCAGCAGCCCTCAGTCTGGGGCCAACGTCCTGACTTTC

D gene: NA
clone size: NA
V gene: TRBV11-3
J gene: TRBJ2-5
CDR3 protein: CASSLGGRLETQYF
CDR3 DNA: TGTGCCAGCAGCTTAGGAGGGCGACTTGAGACCCAGTACTTC

D gene: NA
clone size: NA
V gene: TRBV9
J gene: TRBJ2-3
CDR3 protein: CASSVELAVGGDTQYF
CDR3 DNA: TGTGCCAGCAGCGTAGAGTTGGCGGTAGGTGGAGATACGCAGTATTTT

D gene: NA
clone size: NA
V gene: TRBV6-1
J gene: TRBJ1-5
CDR3 protein: CASSEGRWQPQHF
CDR3 DNA: TGTGCCAGCAGTGAGGGGAGGTGGCAGCCCCAGCATTTT

D gene: TRBD1
clone size: once
V gene: TRBV7-9
J gene: TRBJ2-1
CDR3 protein: CASSLLSDRGKNEQFF
CDR3 DNA: TGTGCCAGCAGCTTATTATCGGACAGGGGGAAGAATGAGCAGTTCTTC

D gene: TRBD1
clone size: NA
V gene: TRBV29-1
J gene: TRBJ2-1
CDR3 protein: CSVIRDRAGVYNEQFF
CDR3 DNA: TGCAGCGTCATCCGGGACAGGGCCGGGGTTTACAATGAGCAGTTCTTC

D gene: TRBD2
clone size: NA
V gene: TRBV9
J gene: TRBJ2-3
CDR3 protein: CASSGQWQRGTSTDTQYF
CDR3 DNA: TGTGCCAGCAGCGGACAGTGGCAGCGGGGGACGAGCACAGATACGCAGTATTTT

D gene: TRBD1
clone size: NA
V gene: TRBV10-3
J gene: TRBJ1-5
CDR3 protein: CAISESLGQGDQPQHF
CDR3 DNA: TGTGCCATCAGTGAGTCACTGGGACAGGGGGATCAGCCCCAGCATTTT

D gene: TRBD2
clone size: NA
V gene: TRBV10-1
J gene: TRBJ2-1
CDR3 protein: CASNNAQRGVYNEQFF
CDR3 DNA: TGCGCCAGCAATAACGCTCAGCGGGGGGTTTACAATGAGCAGTTCTTC

D gene: TRBD1
clone size: NA
V gene: TRBV7-9
J gene: TRBJ2-5
CDR3 protein: CASSLTGTGHIQETQYF
CDR3 DNA: TGTGCCAGCAGCTTAACCGGGACAGGGCACATCCAAGAGACCCAGTACTTC

D gene: NA
clone size: few
V gene: TRBV3-1/TRBV3-2
J gene: TRBJ1-2
CDR3 protein: CASSPAGQGLYGYTF
CDR3 DNA: TGTGCCAGCAGCCCAGCGGGCCAGGGTCTCTATGGCTACACCTTC

D gene: NA
clone size: once
V gene: TRBV30
J gene: TRBJ1-6
CDR3 protein: CAWSVRAGPNSPLHF
CDR3 DNA: TGTGCCTGGAGTGTCCGGGCAGGGCCAAATTCACCCCTCCACTTT

D gene: TRBD1
clone size: NA
V gene: TRBV10-3
J gene: TRBJ2-5
CDR3 protein: CAISTRTGLETQYF
CDR3 DNA: TGTGCCATCAGCACAAGGACAGGGTTAGAGACCCAGTACTTC

D gene: TRBD1
clone size: NA
V gene: TRBV5-4
J gene: TRBJ2-2
CDR3 protein: CASSPGTGNTGELFF
CDR3 DNA: TGTGCCAGCAGCCCAGGGACAGGGAACACCGGGGAGCTGTTTTTT

D gene: NA
clone size: NA
V gene: TRBV6-4
J gene: TRBJ1-2
CDR3 protein: CASSGTEREVAVHTF
CDR3 DNA: TGTGCCAGCAGTGGGACGGAGAGGGAGGTCGCTGTCCACACCTTC

D gene: NA
clone size: NA
V gene: TRBV6-5
J gene: TRBJ2-2
CDR3 protein: CASRWGRNGELFF
CDR3 DNA: TGTGCCAGCAGATGGGGGAGGAACGGGGAGCTGTTTTTT

D gene: TRBD1
clone size: NA
V gene: TRBV3-1/TRBV3-2
J gene: TRBJ1-2
CDR3 protein: CASSQEGTGGGSRYTF
CDR3 DNA: TGTGCCAGCAGCCAAGAAGGGACAGGGGGAGGATCTCGCTACACCTTC

D gene: NA
clone size: NA
V gene: TRBV18
J gene: TRBJ2-3
CDR3 protein: CASSPLSGVTDTQYF
CDR3 DNA: TGTGCCAGCTCACCACTCTCGGGTGTCACAGATACGCAGTATTTT

D gene: TRBD2
clone size: NA
V gene: TRBV9
J gene: TRBJ2-1
CDR3 protein: CASSKAGGPYNEQFF
CDR3 DNA: TGTGCCAGCAGCAAAGCGGGGGGGCCCTACAATGAGCAGTTCTTC

D gene: NA
clone size: once
V gene: TRBV6-5
J gene: TRBJ2-5
CDR3 protein: CASSLRPGSRQETQYF
CDR3 DNA: TGTGCCAGCAGTTTACGACCGGGATCTCGGCAAGAGACCCAGTACTTC

D gene: NA
clone size: NA
V gene: TRBV5-6
J gene: TRBJ1-5
CDR3 protein: CASSSRRSINQPQHF
CDR3 DNA: TGTGCCAGCAGTTCTCGACGGAGCATCAATCAGCCCCAGCATTTT

D gene: TRBD2
clone size: NA
V gene: TRBV18
J gene: TRBJ2-1
CDR3 protein: CASSPSPGLAGGIDEQFF
CDR3 DNA: TGTGCCAGCTCACCTTCCCCCGGGCTAGCGGGGGGTATCGATGAGCAGTTCTTC

D gene: TRBD2
clone size: NA
V gene: TRBV7-2
J gene: TRBJ2-2
CDR3 protein: CASSRGGKTGELFF
CDR3 DNA: TGTGCCAGCAGCCGCGGGGGGAAGACCGGGGAGCTGTTTTTT

D gene: TRBD2
clone size: NA
V gene: TRBV7-8
J gene: TRBJ2-7
CDR3 protein: CASSLVLAGKDEQYF
CDR3 DNA: TGTGCCAGCAGCTTAGTGCTAGCGGGGAAGGACGAGCAGTACTTC

D gene: TRBD1
clone size: NA
V gene: TRBV10-3
J gene: TRBJ2-5
CDR3 protein: CAISVRTGVGETQYF
CDR3 DNA: TGTGCCATCAGTGTTAGGACAGGGGTTGGGGAGACCCAGTACTTC

D gene: NA
clone size: NA
V gene: TRBV12-3/TRBV12-4
J gene: TRBJ1-3
CDR3 protein: CASARGVGNTIYF
CDR3 DNA: TGTGCCAGTGCCAGGGGTGTTGGAAACACCATATATTTT

D gene: TRBD1
clone size: NA
V gene: TRBV6-5
J gene: TRBJ1-5
CDR3 protein: CASKPTGVTQPQHF
CDR3 DNA: TGTGCCAGTAAGCCGACAGGGGTAACTCAGCCCCAGCATTTT

D gene: TRBD2
clone size: NA
V gene: TRBV6-6
J gene: TRBJ2-2
CDR3 protein: CASSPNLWTSGGKGKVGELFF
CDR3 DNA: TGTGCCAGCAGCCCCAATCTCTGGACTAGCGGGGGGAAGGGAAAGGTCGGGGAGCTGTTTTTT

D gene: TRBD1
clone size: NA
V gene: TRBV2
J gene: TRBJ1-6
CDR3 protein: CASSRDRYNSPLHF
CDR3 DNA: TGTGCCAGCAGTCGGGACAGATATAATTCACCCCTCCACTTT

D gene: NA
clone size: NA
V gene: TRBV5-4
J gene: TRBJ2-1
CDR3 protein: CASSLARGHYNEQFF
CDR3 DNA: TGTGCCAGCAGCTTGGCCAGGGGCCACTACAATGAGCAGTTCTTC

D gene: NA
clone size: NA
V gene: TRBV19
J gene: TRBJ1-6
CDR3 protein: CASSIDWQINSPLHF
CDR3 DNA: TGTGCCAGTAGTATAGATTGGCAGATTAATTCACCCCTCCACTTT

D gene: NA
clone size: once
V gene: TRBV10-3
J gene: TRBJ1-3
CDR3 protein: CAACGGSFDTIYF
CDR3 DNA: TGTGCCGCATGCGGAGGGAGTTTTGACACCATATATTTT

D gene: TRBD2
clone size: NA
V gene: TRBV6-2/TRBV6-3
J gene: TRBJ2-3
CDR3 protein: CASSSLLAGASTDTQYF
CDR3 DNA: TGTGCCAGCAGTTCTCTACTAGCGGGGGCCTCGACAGATACGCAGTATTTT

D gene: TRBD1
clone size: NA
V gene: TRBV10-1
J gene: TRBJ2-1
CDR3 protein: CASSLDRELFF
CDR3 DNA: TGCGCCAGCAGTCTTGACAGGGAGCTGTTCTTC

D gene: NA
clone size: NA
V gene: TRBV5-1
J gene: TRBJ1-3
CDR3 protein: CASSLGQSSGNTIYF
CDR3 DNA: TGCGCCAGCAGCTTGGGACAGAGCTCTGGAAACACCATATATTTT

D gene: TRBD1
clone size: NA
V gene: TRBV7-2
J gene: TRBJ1-2
CDR3 protein: CASSWPGQGNYGYTF
CDR3 DNA: TGTGCCAGCAGCTGGCCGGGACAGGGGAACTATGGCTACACCTTC

D gene: NA
clone size: NA
V gene: TRBV27
J gene: TRBJ1-2
CDR3 protein: CASSAPGTPLYGYTF
CDR3 DNA: TGTGCCAGCAGCGCTCCCGGGACACCCCTATATGGCTACACCTTC

D gene: NA
clone size: NA
V gene: TRBV5-1
J gene: TRBJ2-1
CDR3 protein: CASKVGGVYNEQFF
CDR3 DNA: TGCGCCAGCAAAGTAGGGGGAGTCTACAATGAGCAGTTCTTC